A single sample is the source of the 5 T cell receptor beta chains below, sequenced in a study of beta chain features in type 1 diabetes listed by TCRdb under 2018. Beyond this particular receptor, the publication reports: Type 1 diabetes patients showed a moderate but significant shortening of TCRB CDR3 length in all four CD4+ subsets.

To prepare the library, the immunoSEQ multiplex PCR assay was applied. The High Capacity cDNA Reverse Transcription Kit was used to reverse transcribe all of the isolated RNA, meaning that expressed TCRB transcripts were what got sequenced. TCRdb holds this immuneACCESS table with in-frame rearrangements only. Some clones are missing; in checked studies, unresolved V genes explain under half, and the rest has no known cause. This sample is represented by about 15,000 clones; less than 80% of them were singletons. The ten largest clones capture around 0.6% of the sample. These TCRs' antigens remain unknown. The sequenced sample consisted of stem cell memory CD4+ T cells from blood. The cell subset or site label corresponds to: stem cell-like memory CD4+ T cells. These receptors all stem from a woman younger than 35 with type 1 diabetes.

V usage is TRBV7-2 and J usage is TRBJ2-7, with TRBD1 matching 8 bases. Germline V gives CDR1 SGHTA, CDR2 FQGNSA. V was clipped by 1 base and J by 4 bases; unmatched bases: 6. The CDR3 is 15 amino acids. For the CDR3, the DNA is TGTGCCAGCAGCTTAGTGTTTGGACAGGGTTACGAGCAGTACTTC. It encodes CASSLVFGQGYEQYF.

The chain uses TRBV6-5 and TRBJ1-2; 7 bases are a match to TRBD1. J was trimmed by 7 bases and V by 5 bases; bases with no gene match: 10. The CDR3 is 14 amino acids. From germline, CDR1 is MNHEY and CDR2 SVGAGI. CDR3 amino acids: CASSHRQGSSGYTF. CDR3 bases: TGTGCCAGCAGTCACAGACAGGGATCGAGTGGCTACACCTTC.

The chain couples TRBV7-2 to TRBJ2-3; a possible D gene is TRBD2 (6 bases). The CDR3 runs 14 residues. The ends were cut back, 4 bases at V and 1 base at J, with 9 bases in the middle. CDR1 SGHTA and CDR2 FQGNSA come from the germline V gene. The CDR3 bases are TGTGCCAGCAGCTGGGGCGGGGGCACAGATACGCAGTATTTT. It codes for CASSWGGGTDTQYF.

The chain couples TRBV9 to TRBJ1-1; TRBD1 matches at 7 bases. In germline, CDR1 is SGDLS, CDR2 YYNGEE. The V gene end was trimmed by 4 bases and the J gene end by 1 base; junction bases not matched to a gene: 4. The CDR3 has 14 residues. CDR3 DNA sequence: TGTGCCAGCAGCTCGCAGGGGGGGAACACTGAAGCTTTCTTT. Its translation is CASSSQGGNTEAFF.

This sequence joins TRBV11-2 and TRBJ2-2; 11 nucleotides align to TRBD2. The J segment lost 8 bases and the V segment lost 5 bases, leaving 13 bases of the junction unmatched. In germline, CDR1 is SGHAT, CDR2 FQNNGV. The CDR3 is made up of 17 amino acids. The CDR3 is CASSHTGLAGGSGELFF. Written as DNA, the CDR3 is TGTGCCAGCAGCCATACCGGGCTAGCGGGAGGCTCGGGGGAGCTGTTTTTT.